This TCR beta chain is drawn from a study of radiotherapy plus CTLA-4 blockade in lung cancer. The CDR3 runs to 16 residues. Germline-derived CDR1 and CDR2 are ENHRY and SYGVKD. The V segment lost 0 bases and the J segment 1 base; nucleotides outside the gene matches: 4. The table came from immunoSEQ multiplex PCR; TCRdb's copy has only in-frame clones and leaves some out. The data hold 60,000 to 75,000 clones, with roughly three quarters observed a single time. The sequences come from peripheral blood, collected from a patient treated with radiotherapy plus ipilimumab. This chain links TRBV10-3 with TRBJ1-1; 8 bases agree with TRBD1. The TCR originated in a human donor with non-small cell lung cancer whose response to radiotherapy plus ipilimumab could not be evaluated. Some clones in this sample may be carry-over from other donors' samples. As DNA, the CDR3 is TGTGCCATCAGTGAGTCACGACAGGGGAGGAACACTGAAGCTTTCTTT. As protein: CAISESRQGRNTEAFF.